Each of the 14 T cell receptor beta chains below was sequenced from the same sample in a study of glioma-infiltrating T cells. Using RNA template, CDR3s of TCR alpha and beta were amplified with iRepertoire arm-PCR. MiXCR was run by TCRdb on the multiplex PCR reads, yielding one entry per CDR3 protein. The sample has about 110,000 distinct CDR3 sequences, under 30% seen once. Sequenced: glioma tissue, nonneoplastic brain tissue, or PBMCs (not recorded which). The receptors originated from a human donor with low-grade glioma or glioblastoma, undergoing nonglioma brain surgery, or in good health (not recorded which).

This clonotype was observed many times. The V gene is TRBV5-4, the J gene TRBJ1-3; no firm D call. The CDR3 runs to 15 residues. The germline gives CDR1 SGHNT, CDR2 YYREEE (reference sequence). V was clipped by 6 bases and J by 0 bases, with 13 bases between them. CDR3 bases: TGTGCCAGCACCATCTGGCGTCACTCTGGAAACACCATATATTTT. This translates into CASTIWRHSGNTIYF.

This clonotype appeared many times. The rearrangement links TRBV6-6 to TRBJ1-1; D is unresolved. Germline V gives CDR1 MNHNY, CDR2 SVGAGI (reference sequence). The V end lost 2 bases, the J end lost 2 bases, and 6 bases lay between the germline ends. The CDR3 covers 13 residues. The CDR3: CASSYKGNTEAFF. The CDR3 nucleotides read TGTGCCAGCAGTTACAAAGGCAACACTGAAGCTTTCTTT.

Points on this clonotype: This may come from a read error, since a much larger clone is one base off. The gene calls are TRBV4-3 and TRBJ2-7; 11 bases align to TRBD1. Germline V gives CDR1 LGHNA, CDR2 YSLEER. CDR3 length: 15 amino acids. V lost 4 bases, J lost 5 bases, and 7 bases stayed unmatched. As DNA, the CDR3 is TGCGCCAGCAGCCGAGAGGACAGGGGGCTGGACGAGCAGTACTTC. This gives the protein CASSREDRGLDEQYF.

The count of this clonotype is one. A much larger clone lies one base from this, so it may be a read error. This chain links TRBV12-3 or TRBV12-4 with TRBJ1-1, with D unresolved. This CDR3 is 12 amino acids long. CDR3 region: CVSSPGVYEAFF. The CDR3 nucleotides are TGTGTCAGCAGCCCCGGGGTTTATGAAGCTTTCTTT.

This clonotype came up many times. The chain has TRBV20-1 and TRBJ2-1, with D unclear. CDR3 size: 18 residues. Between the trimmed V and J ends, which lost 3 bases and 0 bases, there was a span of 21 bases. Germline CDR1 reads DFQATT; CDR2 reads SNEGSKA (reference sequence). Here the CDR3 reads CSARGSTRQTNSYNEQFF. The CDR3 coding sequence is TGCAGTGCTAGGGGGTCGACGAGGCAGACAAACTCCTACAATGAGCAGTTCTTC.

V and J are TRBV6-2 or TRBV6-3 and TRBJ2-6; a possible D gene is TRBD2 (5 bases). Germline CDR1 MNHEY, CDR2 SVGEGT. The CDR3 sequence is 15 residues long. V lost 6 bases and J lost 5, with 14 bases in between. The CDR3 protein is CASRLGGSRANVLTF. CDR3 in DNA: TGTGCCAGCAGACTAGGTGGTTCTAGGGCCAACGTCCTGACTTTC.

This clonotype was counted ten times or more. The V gene is TRBV27, the J gene TRBJ2-1, with 8 bases identical to TRBD1. The germline gives CDR1 MNHEY, CDR2 SMNVEV (reference sequence). This CDR3 has 15 residues. J was trimmed by 6 bases and V by 5 bases; bases with no gene match: 9. The DNA of the CDR3 is TGTGCCAGCAGTCCTTTGGACAGGGTGGGCAATGAGCAGTTCTTC. Translating gives CASSPLDRVGNEQFF.

As concerns this clonotype: Given a much more abundant clone one base away, this may be a read error. The genes are TRBV2 and TRBJ2-3, with 12 nucleotides matching TRBD2. Per the germline V gene, CDR1 is SNHLY and CDR2 is FYNNEI. J gave up 8 bases and V 10 bases, and 19 bases lay outside the gene matches. The CDR3 has 17 residues. CDR3 region: CATPVIETSGSRGTQYF. In DNA form, the CDR3 reads TGTGCCACCCCAGTGATTGAGACTAGCGGGAGTAGGGGTACGCAGTATTTT.

Only one count was recorded for this clonotype. The rearrangement uses TRBV30 and TRBJ1-3; D unresolved. The CDR3 spans 13 residues. Germline V gene sequence: CDR1 GTSNPN, CDR2 SVGIG (reference sequence). V was clipped by 0 bases and J by 2 bases, with 5 bases between them. The CDR3 sequence is CAWSVVTGNTIYF. The CDR3 DNA sequence: TGTGCCTGGAGTGTAGTCACTGGAAACACCATATATTTT.

As for this clonotype: A read error may be the cause here, since a much bigger clone is one base away. V gene TRBV20-1 combines with J gene TRBJ1-5; D unresolved. V lost 2 bases and J lost 2, with 7 bases in between. CDR3 length: 13 amino acids. Germline CDR1 and CDR2: DFQATT and SNEGSKA (reference sequence). The CDR3 protein is CSARSGRNQPQHF. In DNA, the CDR3 is TGCAGTGCTAGATCAGGCCGCAATCAGCCCCAGCATTTT.

The chain joins TRBV9 to TRBJ2-5; TRBD1 or TRBD2 may be the D gene (6 bases each). From germline, CDR1 is SGDLS and CDR2 YYNGEE. CDR3 length equals 15 residues. V was trimmed by 0 bases and J by 1 base, leaving 10 bases between them. The CDR3 region is CASSVGGAIQETQYF. CDR3 in DNA: TGTGCCAGCAGCGTAGGGGGGGCGATCCAAGAGACCCAGTACTTC.

This clonotype was observed at least ten times. The chain has TRBV4-3 and TRBJ1-6; TRBD1 agrees at 11 bases. With 2 bases clipped from V and 6 bases from J, the junction kept 12 bases outside the gene matches. Germline V gene sequence: CDR1 LGHNA, CDR2 YSLEER. The CDR3 totals 19 residues. The CDR3, as DNA: TGCGCCAGCAGCCAAAGATGGACCCGGACAGGGGGCTCTAATTCACCCCTCCACTTT. Translation: CASSQRWTRTGGSNSPLHF.

This clonotype was detected ten times or more. The chain has TRBV6-2 or TRBV6-3 and TRBJ2-1; 7 nucleotides agree with TRBD2. The CDR3 contains 16 residues. V shed 8 bases, J shed 2 bases, and the junction held 12 bases outside the gene matches. CDR1 is MNHEY and CDR2 is SVGEGT in the germline V gene. CDR3 sequence reads: CASGGLGGKTYNEQFF. The CDR3 DNA is TGTGCCAGCGGTGGACTAGGCGGGAAGACCTACAATGAGCAGTTCTTC.

Many counts were recorded for this clonotype. The CDR3 nucleotides are TGTGCCAGCAGCCCAGACAGGGCAACTAATGAAAAACTGTTTTTT. Its translation: CASSPDRATNEKLFF. This chain uses TRBV7-9 with TRBJ1-4; TRBD1 matches at 7 bases. V shed 5 bases, J shed 0 bases, and the junction held 3 bases outside the gene matches. The germline gives CDR1 SEHNR, CDR2 FQNEAQ (reference sequence). The CDR3 runs 15 residues.